This TCR beta chain emerged from a study of T cell responses to AZD1222 COVID-19 vaccine. Sequenced by immunoSEQ multiplex PCR; TCRdb stores in-frame clones only, minus some. The sample lists some 120,000 clones, approximately 93% seen once, with just under 3% in the top ten. Study-wide findings and caveats: In a largely white British group with more females than males, clonal diversity was possibly underestimated. Repertoires were sampled only after the peak T cell response. Of the AZD1222 recipients, only 6 or 7 were seropositive at baseline.

With respect to this clone: What it binds is unknown.

The V gene's germline CDR1 is LGHDT and CDR2 YNNKEL (reference sequence). CDR3 length: 14 amino acids. With 8 bases removed from V and 5 bases from J, the gap between germline ends came to 15 bases. This specimen was peripheral blood, taken on day 0 of AZD1222 vaccination. The rearrangement links TRBV3-1 (or the pseudogene TRBV3-2) to TRBJ1-4; D is possibly TRBD1 (5 bases). This clonotype was sampled from an adult in good health. This CDR3 reads CASSRDLMNEKLFF. The CDR3, as DNA: TGTGCCAGCTCCAGGGACCTTATGAATGAAAAACTGTTTTTT.